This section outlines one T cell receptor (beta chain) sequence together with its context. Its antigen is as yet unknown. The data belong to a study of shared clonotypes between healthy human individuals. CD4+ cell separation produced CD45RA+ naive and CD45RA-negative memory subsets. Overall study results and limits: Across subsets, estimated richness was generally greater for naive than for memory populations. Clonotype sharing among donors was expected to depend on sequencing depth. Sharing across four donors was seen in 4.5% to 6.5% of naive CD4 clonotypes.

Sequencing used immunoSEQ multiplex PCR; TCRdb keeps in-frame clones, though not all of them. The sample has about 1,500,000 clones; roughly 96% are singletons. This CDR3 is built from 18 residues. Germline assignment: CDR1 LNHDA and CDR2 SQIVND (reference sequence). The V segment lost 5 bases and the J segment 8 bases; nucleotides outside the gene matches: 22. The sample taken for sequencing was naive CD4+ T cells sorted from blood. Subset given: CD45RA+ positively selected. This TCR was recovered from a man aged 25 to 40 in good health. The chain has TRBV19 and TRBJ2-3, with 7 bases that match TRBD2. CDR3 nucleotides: TGTGCCAGTAGTCCCTCACCGGGGCTAGCGGAACTTCAAGGTACGCAGTATTTT. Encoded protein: CASSPSPGLAELQGTQYF.